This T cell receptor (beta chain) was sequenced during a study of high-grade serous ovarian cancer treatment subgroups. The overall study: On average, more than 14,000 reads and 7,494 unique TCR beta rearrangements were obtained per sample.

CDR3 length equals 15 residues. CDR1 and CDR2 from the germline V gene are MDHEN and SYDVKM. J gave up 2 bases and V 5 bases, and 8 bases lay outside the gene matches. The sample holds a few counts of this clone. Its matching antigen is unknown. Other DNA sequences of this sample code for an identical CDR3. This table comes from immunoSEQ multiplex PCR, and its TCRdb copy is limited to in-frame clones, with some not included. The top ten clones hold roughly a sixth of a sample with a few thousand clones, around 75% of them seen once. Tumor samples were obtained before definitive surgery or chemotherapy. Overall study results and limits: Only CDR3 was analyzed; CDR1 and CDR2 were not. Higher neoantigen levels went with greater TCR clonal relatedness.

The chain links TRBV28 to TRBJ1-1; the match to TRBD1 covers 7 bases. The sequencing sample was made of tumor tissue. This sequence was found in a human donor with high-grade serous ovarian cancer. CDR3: CASSLPGQPNTEAFF. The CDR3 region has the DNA TGTGCCAGCAGTCTCCCGGGACAGCCAAACACTGAAGCTTTCTTT.